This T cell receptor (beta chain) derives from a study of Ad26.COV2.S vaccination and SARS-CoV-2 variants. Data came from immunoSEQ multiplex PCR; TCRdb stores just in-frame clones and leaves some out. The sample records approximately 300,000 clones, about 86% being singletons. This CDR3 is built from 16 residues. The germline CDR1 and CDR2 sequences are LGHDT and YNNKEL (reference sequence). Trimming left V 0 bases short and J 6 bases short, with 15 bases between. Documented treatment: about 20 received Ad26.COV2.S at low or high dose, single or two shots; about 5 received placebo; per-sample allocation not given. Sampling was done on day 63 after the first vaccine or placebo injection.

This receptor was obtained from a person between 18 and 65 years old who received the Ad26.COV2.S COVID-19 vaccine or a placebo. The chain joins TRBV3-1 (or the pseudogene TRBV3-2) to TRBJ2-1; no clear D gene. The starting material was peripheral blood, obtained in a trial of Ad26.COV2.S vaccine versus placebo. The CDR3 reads CASSQEHGNPINEQFF. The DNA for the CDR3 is TGTGCCAGCAGCCAAGAACATGGGAACCCAATCAATGAGCAGTTCTTC.